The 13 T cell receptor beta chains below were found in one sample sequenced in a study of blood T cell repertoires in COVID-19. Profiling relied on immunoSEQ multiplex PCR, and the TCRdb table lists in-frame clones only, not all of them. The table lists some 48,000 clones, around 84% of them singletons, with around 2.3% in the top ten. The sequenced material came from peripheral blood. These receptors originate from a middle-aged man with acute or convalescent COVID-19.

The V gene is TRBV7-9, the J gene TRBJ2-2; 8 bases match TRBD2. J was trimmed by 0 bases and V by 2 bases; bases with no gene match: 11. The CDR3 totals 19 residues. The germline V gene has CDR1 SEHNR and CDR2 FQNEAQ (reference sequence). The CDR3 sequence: CASSLFTVGREANTGELFF. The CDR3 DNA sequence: TGTGCCAGCAGCTTATTCACCGTCGGGAGGGAGGCGAACACCGGGGAGCTGTTTTTT.

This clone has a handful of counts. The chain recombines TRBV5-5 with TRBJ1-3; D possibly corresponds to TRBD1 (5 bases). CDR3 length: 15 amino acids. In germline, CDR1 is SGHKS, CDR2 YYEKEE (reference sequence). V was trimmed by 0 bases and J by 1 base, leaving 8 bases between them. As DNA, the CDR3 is TGTGCCAGCAGCTTGGTCCCAGGGTCTGGAAACACCATATATTTT. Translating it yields CASSLVPGSGNTIYF.

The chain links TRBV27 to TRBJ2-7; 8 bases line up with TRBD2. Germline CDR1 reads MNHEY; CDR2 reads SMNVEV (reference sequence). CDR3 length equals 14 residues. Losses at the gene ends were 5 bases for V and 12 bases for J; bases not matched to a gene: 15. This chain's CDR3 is CASSTWDGSGNLYF. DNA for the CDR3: TGTGCCAGCAGTACTTGGGACGGTAGCGGGAATTTGTACTTC.

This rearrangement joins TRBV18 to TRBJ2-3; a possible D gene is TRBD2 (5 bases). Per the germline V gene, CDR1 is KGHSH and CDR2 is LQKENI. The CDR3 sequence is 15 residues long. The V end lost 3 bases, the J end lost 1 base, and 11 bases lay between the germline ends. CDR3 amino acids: CASSPLMRGTDTQYF. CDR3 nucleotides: TGTGCCAGCTCACCTCTCATGAGGGGCACAGATACGCAGTATTTT.

CDR3 amino acids: CASSEPPSGTNEQYF. CDR3 DNA sequence: TGTGCCAGCAGTGAACCCCCCAGCGGGACAAACGAGCAGTACTTC. The chain combines TRBV6-1 with TRBJ2-7; tentatively, D is TRBD2 (7 bases). Germline-derived CDR1 and CDR2 are MNHNS and SASEGT. The V and J ends lost 2 bases and 5 bases respectively, with 16 bases between them. CDR3 size: 15 residues.

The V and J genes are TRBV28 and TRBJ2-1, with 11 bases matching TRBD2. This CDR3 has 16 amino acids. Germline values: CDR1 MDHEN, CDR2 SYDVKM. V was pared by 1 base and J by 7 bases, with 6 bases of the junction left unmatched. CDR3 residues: CASSLLGGTSGNEQFF. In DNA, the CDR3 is TGTGCCAGCAGTTTATTAGGGGGGACTAGCGGAAATGAGCAGTTCTTC.

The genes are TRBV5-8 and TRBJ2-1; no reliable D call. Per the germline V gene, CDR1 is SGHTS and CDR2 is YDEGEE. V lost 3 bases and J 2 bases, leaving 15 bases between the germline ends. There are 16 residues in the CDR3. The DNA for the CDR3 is TGTGCCAGCAGCTACGAATTGCCGGGTCCCTACAATGAGCAGTTCTTC. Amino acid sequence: CASSYELPGPYNEQFF.

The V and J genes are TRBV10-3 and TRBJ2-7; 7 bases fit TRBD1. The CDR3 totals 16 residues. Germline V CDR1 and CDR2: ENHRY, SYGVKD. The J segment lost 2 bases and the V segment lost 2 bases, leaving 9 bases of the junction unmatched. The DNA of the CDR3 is TGTGCCATCAGTGAGGGGAGACAGGGAGTGACCTACGAGCAGTACTTC. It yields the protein CAISEGRQGVTYEQYF.

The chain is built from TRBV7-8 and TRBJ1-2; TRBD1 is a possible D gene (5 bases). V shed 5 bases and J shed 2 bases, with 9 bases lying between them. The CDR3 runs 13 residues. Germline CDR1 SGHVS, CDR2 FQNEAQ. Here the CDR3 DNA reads TGTGCCAGCAGCCCAGGGAGGAACTATGGCTACACCTTC. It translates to CASSPGRNYGYTF.

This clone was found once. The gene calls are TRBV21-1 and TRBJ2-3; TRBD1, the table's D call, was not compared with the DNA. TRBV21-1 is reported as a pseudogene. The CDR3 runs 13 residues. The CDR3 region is CASSKGRTHTQYF. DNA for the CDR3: TGTGCCAGCAGCAAGGGCCGCACACATACGCAGTATTTT.

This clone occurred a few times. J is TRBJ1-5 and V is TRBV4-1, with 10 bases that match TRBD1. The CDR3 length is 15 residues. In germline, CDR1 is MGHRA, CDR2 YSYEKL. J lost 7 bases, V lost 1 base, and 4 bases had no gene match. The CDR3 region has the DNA TGCGCCAGCAGCCAAGGGCCGACAGGGGGCCAGCCCCAGCATTTT. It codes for CASSQGPTGGQPQHF.

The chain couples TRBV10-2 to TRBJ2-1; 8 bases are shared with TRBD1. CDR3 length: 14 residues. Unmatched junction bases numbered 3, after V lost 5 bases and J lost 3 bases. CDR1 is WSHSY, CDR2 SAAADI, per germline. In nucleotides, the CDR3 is TGCGCCAGCAGTTTACAGGGGGACTACAATGAGCAGTTCTTC. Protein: CASSLQGDYNEQFF.

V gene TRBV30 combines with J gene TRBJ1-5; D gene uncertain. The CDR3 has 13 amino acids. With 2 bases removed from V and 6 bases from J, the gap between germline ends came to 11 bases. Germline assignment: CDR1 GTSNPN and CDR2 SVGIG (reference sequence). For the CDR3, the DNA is TGTGCCTGGAGTTTGGGGAGGCGTCAGCCCCAGCATTTT. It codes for CAWSLGRRQPQHF.